The rows below give T cell receptor beta chains drawn from one sample of a study of blood T cells in healthy people across ages. TCRdb reprocessed the 5' RACE reads with MiXCR, giving one entry per CDR3 protein. The table has hundreds of thousands of distinct CDR3 sequences, around 43% seen once. The specimen sequenced was blood. These receptors all stem from a man aged 55-75 years in good health. The CDR3 runs from the conserved cysteine through the conserved F or W. D genes are given only for firm matches. Expanded clones are given a class, and other clones once, few, many or no size at all.

>17|-|TRBJ2-7|TRBV3-1|-
TGTGCCAGCAGCCAAGATGGCGGGGCCCAATCCTACAATGAGCAGTACTTC
CASSQDGGAQSYNEQYF
>14|TRBD1|TRBJ2-7|TRBV5-1|many
TGCGCCAGCAGCTGGGGACAGGGGCCTGGCGAGCAGTACTTC
CASSWGQGPGEQYF
>16|-|TRBJ1-2|TRBV5-8|-
TGTGCCAGCAGCCGAATTAGGGGAGAAAGCTTCTATGGCTACACCTTC
CASSRIRGESFYGYTF
>14|TRBD2|TRBJ2-7|TRBV3-1|-
TGTGCCAGCAGGGTTAGCGGGGGGAACGATGAGCAGTACTTC
CASRVSGGNDEQYF
>13|-|TRBJ1-1|TRBV20-1|few
TGCAGTGCTAGACAATGGGGGAACACTGAAGCTTTCTTT
CSARQWGNTEAFF
>14|-|TRBJ2-5|TRBV7-9|-
TGTGCCAGCGTCCCAGGGACCCCTCAAGAGACCCAGTACTTC
CASVPGTPQETQYF
>12|-|TRBJ1-5|TRBV29-1|once
TGCAGCGTAAGACAGGCCAATCAGCCCCAGCATTTT
CSVRQANQPQHF
>15|TRBD2|TRBJ2-3|TRBV28|-
TGTGCCAGCAGTAGACTCGCGGGGGGATCAGATACGCAGTATTTT
CASSRLAGGSDTQYF
>15|-|TRBJ2-1|TRBV14|-
TGTGCCAGCAGCCAAGCAGCTGTGCGGGGTTATGAGCAGTTCTTC
CASSQAAVRGYEQFF
>14|TRBD1|TRBJ1-2|TRBV7-9|few
TGTGCCAGCAGCCGGACAGGGGGCGACTATGGCTACACCTTC
CASSRTGGDYGYTF
>14|TRBD1|TRBJ2-5|TRBV7-2|-
TGTGCCAGCAGCCCAGACAGGGCCGGGGAGACCCAGTACTTC
CASSPDRAGETQYF
>15|TRBD1|TRBJ2-7|TRBV3-1|few
TGTGCCAGCAGCCAAGTCCGGGACAGGGGTGCCGAGCAGTACTTC
CASSQVRDRGAEQYF
>15|-|TRBJ2-3|TRBV13|-
TGTGCCAGCAGCTTAGGCCGGTCTTTTACAGATACGCAGTATTTT
CASSLGRSFTDTQYF
>15|-|TRBJ2-4|TRBV6-2/TRBV6-3|-
TGTGCCGGCACCTCTCTCGAACTAGCCAAAAACATTCAGTACTTC
CAGTSLELAKNIQYF
>15|-|TRBJ1-2|TRBV29-1|-
TGCAGCGTTGAAGATTCTTGGGCAGGCGCGGAGGGCTACACCTTC
CSVEDSWAGAEGYTF